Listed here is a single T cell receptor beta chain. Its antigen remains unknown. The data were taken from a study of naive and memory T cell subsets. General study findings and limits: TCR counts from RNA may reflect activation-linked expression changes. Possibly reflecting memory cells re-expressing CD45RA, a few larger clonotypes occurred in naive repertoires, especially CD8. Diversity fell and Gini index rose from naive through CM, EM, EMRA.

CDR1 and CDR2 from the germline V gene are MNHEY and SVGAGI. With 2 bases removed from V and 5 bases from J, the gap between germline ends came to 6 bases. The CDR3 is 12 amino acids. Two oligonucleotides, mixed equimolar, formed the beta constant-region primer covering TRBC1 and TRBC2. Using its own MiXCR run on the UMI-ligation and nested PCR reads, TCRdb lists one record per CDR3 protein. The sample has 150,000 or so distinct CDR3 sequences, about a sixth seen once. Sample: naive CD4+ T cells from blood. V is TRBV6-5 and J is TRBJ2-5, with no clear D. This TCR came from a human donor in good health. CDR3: CASSYPPETQYF. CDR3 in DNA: TGTGCCAGCAGTTACCCGCCGGAGACCCAGTACTTC.